The 29 T cell receptor beta chains below all came from one sample that was sequenced in a study of chemoradiotherapy in HPV16-positive cancers. TCRdb keeps only in-frame clones here, not all; method: immunoSEQ multiplex PCR. The sample consists of thousands of clones, approximately 86% of them appearing once. Specimen: tumor tissue, collected from a patient who underwent chemoradiotherapy. The receptors come from a human donor with HPV-associated anogenital cancer.

There are a few counts of this clone. The rearrangement joins TRBV5-4 to TRBJ2-7; 7 nucleotides match TRBD2. V gave up 4 bases and J gave up 0 bases; unmatched junction bases: 4. This CDR3 has 14 amino acids. CDR1 and CDR2 from the germline V gene are SGHNT and YYREEE (reference sequence). In DNA, the CDR3 is TGTGCCAGCAGCCCAGCGGGGCCCTCCTACGAGCAGTACTTC. Its protein product is CASSPAGPSYEQYF.

The V gene is TRBV6-5, the J gene TRBJ1-2, with 9 bases fitting TRBD1. Germline CDR1 reads MNHEY; CDR2 reads SVGAGI. Trimming cost V 2 bases and J 4 bases; bases outside gene matches: 5. This CDR3 comprises 15 residues. The CDR3 DNA reads as TGTGCCAGCAGTTACCGGGGACAGGGAAGCTATGGCTACACCTTC. It specifies CASSYRGQGSYGYTF.

The chain joins TRBV6-6 to TRBJ1-5; D call uncertain. The germline V and J ends were trimmed by 7 bases and 0 bases, with 10 bases remaining between them. This CDR3 contains 14 residues. Germline V gene data show CDR1 as MNHNY and CDR2 as SVGAGI (reference sequence). This CDR3 is CASKINYSNQPQHF. The CDR3 DNA is TGTGCCAGCAAAATAAACTATAGCAATCAGCCCCAGCATTTT.

The chain has TRBV6-1 and TRBJ1-1; no clear D gene. V lost 4 bases to trimming and J lost 7 bases, with 10 bases between them. CDR3 length equals 12 residues. Germline-derived CDR1 and CDR2 are MNHNS and SASEGT. The DNA of the CDR3 is TGTGCCAGCAGTGCTGCAGGACTTGAAGCTTTCTTT. Protein: CASSAAGLEAFF.

The chain recombines TRBV11-2 with TRBJ2-1; TRBD2 matches 9 bases. Germline CDR1 is SGHAT and CDR2 is FQNNGV. The V segment lost 1 base and the J segment 15 bases; nucleotides outside the gene matches: 7. The CDR3 loop spans 13 amino acids. The CDR3 bases are TGTGCCAGCAGCTTAGTGAGCGGGGGGCCTTCGTTCTTC. This encodes CASSLVSGGPSFF.

The chain employs TRBV6-6 and TRBJ1-5; D not certain. In germline, CDR1 is MNHNY, CDR2 SVGAGI (reference sequence). The CDR3 spans 14 residues. The V and J ends lost 7 bases and 3 bases respectively, with 13 bases between them. The CDR3 sequence: CASTGVGSNQPQHF. In DNA form, the CDR3 reads TGTGCCAGCACTGGCGTGGGGTCCAATCAGCCCCAGCATTTT.

The chain has TRBV6-1 and TRBJ2-7; the D is unclear. This CDR3 is built from 15 residues. V lost 2 bases and J 3 bases, leaving 14 bases between the germline ends. CDR1 MNHNS and CDR2 SASEGT come from the germline V gene. In DNA form, the CDR3 reads TGTGCCAGCAGTGAACGCTACAGAACAATCTACGAGCAGTACTTC. Its translation: CASSERYRTIYEQYF.

The gene calls are TRBV4-3 and TRBJ2-1; 9 nucleotides agree with TRBD2. There are 15 residues in the CDR3. The trim removed 1 base at V and 8 bases at J, leaving 6 bases unmatched. Germline-derived CDR1 and CDR2 are LGHNA and YSLEER. This CDR3 is CASSQGKAGGHEQFF. DNA of the CDR3: TGCGCCAGCAGCCAAGGAAAGGCGGGGGGGCATGAGCAGTTCTTC.

The count of this clone is one. The V gene is TRBV10-3, the J gene TRBJ2-7; D might be TRBD1 or TRBD2, each matching 6 bases. The V end was cut by 6 bases, the J end by 6 bases, with 12 bases between. CDR3 length: 12 residues. The germline V gene encodes CDR1 ENHRY and CDR2 SYGVKD. CDR3 nucleotides: TGTGCCATCAGCGAGGGGGGATCCGAGCAGTACTTC. Its translation: CAISEGGSEQYF.

This chain joins TRBV4-1 and TRBJ1-4; the match to TRBD1 covers 7 bases. The germline gives CDR1 MGHRA, CDR2 YSYEKL. Trimming took 6 bases from V and 7 from J; bases not matched to a gene: 8. The length of the CDR3 is 14 residues. The CDR3: CASRRTGGGEKLFF. The CDR3 nucleotides read TGCGCCAGCAGACGGACAGGCGGAGGTGAAAAACTGTTTTTT.

The chain couples TRBV7-8 to TRBJ1-2, with TRBD1 matching 9 bases. Looked up from germline, CDR1 is SGHVS and CDR2 is FQNEAQ. The CDR3 loop spans 14 amino acids. The V and J ends lost 5 bases and 8 bases, in that order; junction bases with no gene match: 9. The CDR3 protein is CASSPSRTGEGYTF. As DNA, the CDR3 is TGTGCCAGCAGCCCCAGCCGGACAGGGGAGGGCTACACCTTC.

This chain links TRBV30 with TRBJ2-3; no definite D call. This CDR3 comprises 13 residues. Trimming took off 2 bases at V and 2 bases at J, with 8 bases between the two ends. The germline CDR1 and CDR2 sequences are GTSNPN and SVGIG (reference sequence). DNA for the CDR3: TGTGCCTGGAGTTGGGATAACACAGATACGCAGTATTTT. Translated: CAWSWDNTDTQYF.

The chain joins TRBV5-6 to TRBJ2-2; D perhaps matches TRBD1 (6 bases). In germline, CDR1 is SGHDT, CDR2 YYEEEE. CDR3 size: 16 residues. Deletions cut 4 bases from V and 1 base from J, with 14 bases between. The CDR3 protein is CASSDKGHQNTGELFF. The CDR3 nucleotides read TGTGCCAGCAGCGACAAGGGACACCAGAACACCGGGGAGCTGTTTTTT.

The genes are TRBV5-1 and TRBJ1-2; D may be TRBD1 (5 bases). CDR1 is SGHRS and CDR2 is YFSETQ in the germline V gene. The germline V and J ends were trimmed by 7 bases and 1 base, with 29 bases remaining between them. There are 19 residues in the CDR3. CDR3 amino acids: CASGYGAGTDGRSNYGYTF. The CDR3 coding sequence is TGCGCCAGCGGTTACGGAGCCGGGACGGACGGACGGAGTAACTATGGCTACACCTTC.

The rearrangement joins TRBV6-5 to TRBJ2-1, with 8 bases fitting TRBD2. The CDR3 is 16 amino acids. The V gene's germline CDR1 is MNHEY and CDR2 SVGAGI. Trimming took 0 bases from V and 1 from J; bases not matched to a gene: 2. For the CDR3, the DNA is TGTGCCAGCAGTTACTCGATAGCGGGGTCCTACAATGAGCAGTTCTTC. Encoded protein: CASSYSIAGSYNEQFF.

J is TRBJ2-3 and V is TRBV2; 9 bases match TRBD1. CDR3 length equals 15 residues. Germline-derived CDR1 and CDR2 are SNHLY and FYNNEI. V shed 11 bases and J 7 bases; nucleotides not matched to a gene: 16. The chain's CDR3 is CAQQALGQGMHTQYF. The CDR3, as DNA: TGTGCCCAGCAAGCCCTAGGACAGGGGATGCATACGCAGTATTTT.

J is TRBJ2-7 and V is TRBV5-5; 14 nucleotides agree with TRBD2. The CDR3 consists of 15 residues. The germline gives CDR1 SGHKS, CDR2 YYEKEE (reference sequence). With 4 bases clipped from V and 4 bases from J, the junction kept 4 bases outside the gene matches. The chain's CDR3 is CASSGLAGGWYEQYF. DNA of the CDR3: TGTGCCAGCAGCGGACTAGCGGGGGGTTGGTACGAGCAGTACTTC.

The chain employs TRBV6-1 and TRBJ1-6, with D unresolved. V gave up 4 bases and J gave up 6 bases, with 13 bases separating them. This CDR3 has 15 residues. In germline, CDR1 is MNHNS, CDR2 SASEGT. The CDR3 reads CASSVDFAPNSPLHF. The CDR3 region has the DNA TGTGCCAGCAGTGTAGACTTCGCCCCTAATTCACCCCTCCACTTT.

The chain links TRBV7-3 to TRBJ2-2; D may match TRBD1 or TRBD2 (5 bases each). The germline CDR1 and CDR2 sequences are SGHTA and FQGTGA. This CDR3 comprises 15 residues. Trimming stripped 0 bases from V and 1 base from J, with 6 bases between. The DNA of the CDR3 is TGTGCCAGCAGCTTAACGGGGGAGAACACCGGGGAGCTGTTTTTT. Translation: CASSLTGENTGELFF.

The V gene is TRBV7-2, the J gene TRBJ2-2; D is undetermined. CDR1 is SGHTA, CDR2 FQGNSA, per germline. With 4 bases removed from V and 6 bases from J, the gap between germline ends came to 9 bases. The CDR3 contains 13 residues. In DNA, the CDR3 is TGTGCCAGCAGCTACTTCGAGGCCGGGGAGCTGTTTTTT. The encoded protein is CASSYFEAGELFF.

The DNA for the CDR3 is TGTGCCAGCAGTGATTTGGCAGGAGGTCAGCCCCAGCATTTT. This gives the protein CASSDLAGGQPQHF. The J gene is TRBJ1-5, the V gene TRBV2, with D hard to call. The CDR3 sequence is 14 residues long. V was pared by 3 bases and J by 6 bases, with 12 bases between. Germline V gene data show CDR1 as SNHLY and CDR2 as FYNNEI.

The V call is TRBV9, the J call TRBJ1-2; D gene unclear. CDR1 and CDR2 (germline): SGDLS, YYNGEE. V was trimmed by 3 bases and J by 6 bases, leaving 18 bases between them. The CDR3 runs to 15 residues. As DNA, the CDR3 is TGTGCCAGCAGCGCTCGGGAAACCGCAGGAGATGGCTACACCTTC. As protein: CASSARETAGDGYTF.

This clone was recorded once. The chain couples TRBV30 to TRBJ1-2; D perhaps matches TRBD1 (5 bases). Deletions cut 3 bases from V and 4 bases from J, with 9 bases between. The CDR3 extends over 12 amino acids. Germline CDR1 reads GTSNPN; CDR2 reads SVGIG (reference sequence). The CDR3 coding sequence is TGTGCCTGGAGGGGCGGGGGCTATGGCTACACCTTC. Translating it yields CAWRGGGYGYTF. Supplemented by reference TRBV30 and TRBJ1-2, the full variable domain reads SQTIHQWPATLVQPVGSPLSLECTVEGTSNPNLYWYRQAAGRGLQLLFYSVGIGQISSEVPQNLSASRPQDRQFILSSKKLLLSDSGFYLCAWRGGGYGYTFGSGTRLTVV.

This rearrangement joins TRBV28 to TRBJ1-6; D is unresolved. Looked up from germline, CDR1 is MDHEN and CDR2 is SYDVKM. CDR3 length: 14 residues. Trimming cost V 3 bases and J 12 bases, with 15 bases left between them. The CDR3 protein is CASSFPQADEPLHF. In DNA, the CDR3 is TGTGCCAGCAGTTTCCCGCAGGCCGATGAACCCCTCCACTTT. Variable domain in full (rest from reference TRBV28 and TRBJ1-6): DVKVTQSSRYLVKRTGEKVFLECVQDMDHENMFWYRQDPGLGLRLIYFSYDVKMKEKGDIPEGYSVSREKKERFSLILESASTNQTSMYLCASSFPQADEPLHFGNGTRLTVT.

The CDR3, as DNA: TGTGCCAGCAGTTGGGGGGGTCGAGCCGGGGAGCTGTTTTTT. This translates into CASSWGGRAGELFF. V and J are TRBV27 and TRBJ2-2, with 7 bases identical to TRBD2. Germline CDR1 reads MNHEY; CDR2 reads SMNVEV (reference sequence). The length of the CDR3 is 14 residues. V was pared by 4 bases and J by 6 bases, with 5 bases of the junction left unmatched.

The chain is built from TRBV7-2 and TRBJ2-7; D may be TRBD1 (5 bases). There are 12 residues in the CDR3. The germline V gene has CDR1 SGHTA and CDR2 FQGNSA. Between the trimmed V and J ends, which lost 3 bases and 6 bases, there was a span of 9 bases. CDR3 bases: TGTGCCAGCAGCTTCCAGGGTTCCGAGCAGTACTTC. The encoded protein is CASSFQGSEQYF. Filled out from reference TRBV7-2 and TRBJ2-7, the complete variable domain reads GAGVSQSPSNKVTEKGKDVELRCDPISGHTALYWYRQSLGQGLEFLIYFQGNSAPDKSGLPSDRFSAERTGGSVSTLTIQRTQQEDSAVYLCASSFQGSEQYFGPGTRLTVT.

This chain joins TRBV19 and TRBJ2-1; D is undetermined. CDR3 size: 14 residues. Trimming took off 5 bases at V and 4 bases at J, with 12 bases between the two ends. Germline values: CDR1 LNHDA, CDR2 SQIVND (reference sequence). DNA of the CDR3: TGTGCCAGTAGTGTACAGAAACAATACAATGAGCAGTTCTTC. Its translation: CASSVQKQYNEQFF. Complete variable domain (other parts from reference TRBV19 and TRBJ2-1): DGGITQSPKYLFRKEGQNVTLSCEQNLNHDAMYWYRQDPGQGLRLIYYSQIVNDFQKGDIAEGYSVSREKKESFPLTVTSAQKNPTAFYLCASSVQKQYNEQFFGPGTRLTVL.

Only a few counts were recorded for this clone. The chain links TRBV7-2 to TRBJ1-5; maybe TRBD1 (6 bases). The CDR3 consists of 13 residues. The germline gives CDR1 SGHTA, CDR2 FQGNSA. Trimming removed 4 bases from V and 3 bases from J, with 7 bases in between. As DNA, the CDR3 is TGTGCCAGCAGCTACAGGGCCAATCAGCCCCAGCATTTT. Translated, it gives CASSYRANQPQHF.

This chain connects TRBV5-6 to TRBJ2-2; either TRBD1 or TRBD2 may fit D (5 bases each). V was pared by 1 base and J by 1 base, with 11 bases between. Germline V gene data show CDR1 as SGHDT and CDR2 as YYEEEE. The CDR3 is 16 amino acids. This CDR3 is CASSLPGLWNTGELFF. The CDR3 DNA reads as TGTGCCAGCAGCTTGCCGGGGCTGTGGAACACCGGGGAGCTGTTTTTT.